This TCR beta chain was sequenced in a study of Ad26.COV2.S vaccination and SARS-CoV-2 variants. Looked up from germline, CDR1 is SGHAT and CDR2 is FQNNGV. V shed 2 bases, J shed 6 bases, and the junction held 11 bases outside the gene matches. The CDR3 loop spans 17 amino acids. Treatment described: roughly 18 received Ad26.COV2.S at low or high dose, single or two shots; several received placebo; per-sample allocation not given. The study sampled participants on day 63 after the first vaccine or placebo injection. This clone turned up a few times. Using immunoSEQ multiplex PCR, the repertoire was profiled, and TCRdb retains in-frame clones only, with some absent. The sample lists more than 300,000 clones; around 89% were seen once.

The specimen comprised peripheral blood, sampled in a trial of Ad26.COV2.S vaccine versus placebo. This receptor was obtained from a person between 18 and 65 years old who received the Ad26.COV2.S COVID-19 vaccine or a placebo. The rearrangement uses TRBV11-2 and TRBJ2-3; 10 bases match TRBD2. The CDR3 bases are TGTGCCAGCAGCTTATCCGGGTGGAGCGGGAGGGCGGATACGCAGTATTTT. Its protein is CASSLSGWSGRADTQYF. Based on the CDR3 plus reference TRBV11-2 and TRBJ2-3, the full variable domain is EAGVAQSPRYKIIEKRQSVAFWCNPISGHATLYWYQQILGQGPKLLIQFQNNGVVDDSQLPKDRFSAERLKGVDSTLKIQPAKLEDSAVYLCASSLSGWSGRADTQYFGPGTRLTVL.